The TCR beta chain described here comes from a study of shared clonotypes between healthy human individuals. Looking at the study overall: The study enrolled a couple of women and three men aged 18 to 49.

Overall study findings and caveats: The sharing of roughly 5% of naive CD4 clonotypes was seen across several donors. When compared with the clonotypes that were shared by all four sorted-subset donors, the non-shared clonotypes turned out to have lower generation probabilities.

Worth noting for this clone: Its antigen is currently unknown.

Only in-frame clones appear in the TCRdb table, and some are missing; sequencing was by immunoSEQ multiplex PCR. The top ten clones hold less than 2% of a sample with 600,000 to 750,000 clones, more than 70% of them seen once. The ends were cut back, 0 bases at V and 5 bases at J, with 23 bases in the middle. The CDR3 extends over 18 amino acids. Germline CDR1 is SGHNT and CDR2 is YYREEE (reference sequence). The sequenced sample consisted of memory CD4+ T cells sorted from blood. As for subset: CD45RA-negative fraction. This sequence originates from a woman in her twenties or thirties in good health. The chain uses TRBV5-4 and TRBJ2-5; D not resolved. The CDR3 here is CASSLVSAQTWFVETQYF. CDR3 sequence (DNA): TGTGCCAGCAGCTTGGTTTCGGCCCAGACCTGGTTCGTGGAGACCCAGTACTTC.